These T cell receptor beta chains were read from a single sample in a study of T cells after yellow fever vaccination. In TCRdb, the 5' RACE reads were re-called with MiXCR into one record per CDR3 protein. The data contain 300,000 to 400,000 distinct CDR3 sequences, roughly 6.1% of them singletons. The material was PBMCs, obtained 5 days after the yellow fever booster vaccination. Source of these receptors: a man aged 25 to 40 who received the YFV17D yellow fever vaccine. Each CDR3 is given with its conserved first and last residue. A D gene is named only where the DNA matches it firmly. Rows give clone size only sometimes, using once, few, many, or a class for an expanded clone.

clone size: -; D gene: -; V gene: TRBV9; J gene: TRBJ2-5; CDR3 DNA: TGTGCCAGCAGCGGAGGAAGGGTCGAGACCCAGTACTTC; CDR3 protein: CASSGGRVETQYF
clone size: many; D gene: -; V gene: TRBV5-1; J gene: TRBJ1-1; CDR3 DNA: TGCGCCGCACGACGGGGAAGCGAGACTGAAGCTTTCTTT; CDR3 protein: CAARRGSETEAFF
clone size: -; D gene: TRBD2; V gene: TRBV9; J gene: TRBJ2-7; CDR3 DNA: TGTGCCAGCAGCGTCTCGGGGACTAGCGGGCCCTACGAGCAGTACTTC; CDR3 protein: CASSVSGTSGPYEQYF
clone size: few; D gene: TRBD2; V gene: TRBV20-1; J gene: TRBJ2-1; CDR3 DNA: TGCAGTGCTAGATCACTAGCGGGACTCAATGAGCAGTTCTTC; CDR3 protein: CSARSLAGLNEQFF
clone size: many; D gene: -; V gene: TRBV20-1; J gene: TRBJ2-7; CDR3 DNA: TGCAGTGCTAGAGACTTTGCGGGGACAAGTACGTACGAGCAGTACTTC; CDR3 protein: CSARDFAGTSTYEQYF
clone size: many; D gene: -; V gene: TRBV5-1; J gene: TRBJ2-1; CDR3 DNA: TGCGCCAGCAGCTTGGCCGTGGATGAGCAGTTCTTC; CDR3 protein: CASSLAVDEQFF
clone size: -; D gene: -; V gene: TRBV7-2; J gene: TRBJ2-7; CDR3 DNA: TGTGCCAGCAGCCAGACCCCTCGCGAGCAGTACTTC; CDR3 protein: CASSQTPREQYF
clone size: many; D gene: -; V gene: TRBV5-1; J gene: TRBJ2-5; CDR3 DNA: TGCGCCAGCAGCTTGGTGGCAGGGACGACGATAGAAGAGACCCAGTACTTC; CDR3 protein: CASSLVAGTTIEETQYF
clone size: -; D gene: -; V gene: TRBV7-8; J gene: TRBJ1-6; CDR3 DNA: TGTGCCAGCAGCTGGAGCTCCCGGCCCAATAATTCACCCCTCCACTTT; CDR3 protein: CASSWSSRPNNSPLHF
clone size: few; D gene: -; V gene: TRBV21-1; J gene: TRBJ1-1; CDR3 DNA: TGTGCCACGCCTGGAAGAGGGGGGGATATTACTGAAGCTTTCTTT; CDR3 protein: CATPGRGGDITEAFF
clone size: few; D gene: -; V gene: TRBV9; J gene: TRBJ2-3; CDR3 DNA: TGTGCCAGCAGCGAGGGGACCCAGGGGGGGGATACGCAGTATTTT; CDR3 protein: CASSEGTQGGDTQYF
clone size: few; D gene: TRBD1; V gene: TRBV11-1; J gene: TRBJ2-3; CDR3 DNA: TGTGCCAGCAGCCAAAGGGACAGGGGAGATACGCAGTATTTT; CDR3 protein: CASSQRDRGDTQYF
clone size: few; D gene: TRBD2; V gene: TRBV20-1; J gene: TRBJ2-1; CDR3 DNA: TGCAGTGCAACAAAAATAGCGGGAGGCAATGAGCAGTTCTTC; CDR3 protein: CSATKIAGGNEQFF
clone size: many; D gene: TRBD2; V gene: TRBV7-3; J gene: TRBJ2-1; CDR3 DNA: TGTGCCAGCAGTAGTAGCGGGAGTTGGAGAGATGAGCAGTTCTTC; CDR3 protein: CASSSSGSWRDEQFF
clone size: -; D gene: -; V gene: TRBV10-3; J gene: TRBJ2-3; CDR3 DNA: TGTGCCATCAGCCCGGAGGCGTTACGGGATACGCAGTATTTT; CDR3 protein: CAISPEALRDTQYF
clone size: -; D gene: -; V gene: TRBV11-2; J gene: TRBJ2-3; CDR3 DNA: TGTGCCAGCAGCTATTATTCCGGCACAGATGCGCAGTATTTT; CDR3 protein: CASSYYSGTDAQYF
clone size: -; D gene: TRBD2; V gene: TRBV11-2; J gene: TRBJ2-7; CDR3 DNA: TGTGCCAGCAGCTATAGAAGCCCTCGGGGGGGACTCTCCTACGAGCAGTACTTC; CDR3 protein: CASSYRSPRGGLSYEQYF
clone size: many; D gene: TRBD1; V gene: TRBV6-1; J gene: TRBJ1-2; CDR3 DNA: TGTGCCAGCAGTGCCCCCGGGACAGGGACTACCTATGGCTACACCTTC; CDR3 protein: CASSAPGTGTTYGYTF
clone size: many; D gene: -; V gene: TRBV7-2; J gene: TRBJ2-1; CDR3 DNA: TGTGCCAGCAGCTTAGTAACCGGGGGAAACAATGAGCAGTTCTTC; CDR3 protein: CASSLVTGGNNEQFF
clone size: few; D gene: -; V gene: TRBV6-2/TRBV6-3; J gene: TRBJ2-1; CDR3 DNA: TGTGCCAGCACTTACCGGGTGAGCGGTTCCTACAATGAGCAGTTCTTC; CDR3 protein: CASTYRVSGSYNEQFF
clone size: -; D gene: -; V gene: TRBV20-1; J gene: TRBJ2-3; CDR3 DNA: TGCAGTGCTACACAGGAGACCAATACGCAGTATTTT; CDR3 protein: CSATQETNTQYF
clone size: few; D gene: -; V gene: TRBV20-1; J gene: TRBJ1-6; CDR3 DNA: TGCAGTGCTAGATTGGGGGCCCCAAATTCACCCCTCCACTTT; CDR3 protein: CSARLGAPNSPLHF
clone size: few; D gene: -; V gene: TRBV7-7; J gene: TRBJ2-2; CDR3 DNA: TGTGCTAGCAGCAGTAGCACGAACACCGGGGAGCTGTTTTTT; CDR3 protein: CASSSSTNTGELFF